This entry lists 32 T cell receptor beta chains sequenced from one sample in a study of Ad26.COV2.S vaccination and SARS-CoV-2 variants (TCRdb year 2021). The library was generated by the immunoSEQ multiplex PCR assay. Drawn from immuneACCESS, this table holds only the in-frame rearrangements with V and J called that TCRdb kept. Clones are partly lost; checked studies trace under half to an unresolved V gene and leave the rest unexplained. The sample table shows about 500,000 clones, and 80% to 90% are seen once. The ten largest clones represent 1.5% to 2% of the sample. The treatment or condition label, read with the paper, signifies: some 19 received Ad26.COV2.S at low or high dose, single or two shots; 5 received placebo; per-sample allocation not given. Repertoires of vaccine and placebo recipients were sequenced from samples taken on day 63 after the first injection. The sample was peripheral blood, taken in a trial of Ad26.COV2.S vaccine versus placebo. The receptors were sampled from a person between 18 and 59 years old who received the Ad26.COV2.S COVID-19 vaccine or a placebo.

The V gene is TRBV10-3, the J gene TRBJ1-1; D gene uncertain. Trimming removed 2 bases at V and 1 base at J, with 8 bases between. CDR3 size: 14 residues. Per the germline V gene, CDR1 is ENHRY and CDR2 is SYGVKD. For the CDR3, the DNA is TGTGCCATCAGTGAGGGGTCGGGGAACACTGAAGCTTTCTTT. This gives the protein CAISEGSGNTEAFF.

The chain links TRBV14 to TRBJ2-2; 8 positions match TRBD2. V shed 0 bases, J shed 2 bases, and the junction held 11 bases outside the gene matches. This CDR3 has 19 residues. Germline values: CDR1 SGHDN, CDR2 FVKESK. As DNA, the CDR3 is TGTGCCAGCAGCCAAGATCCTTGGCTAGCGGGTTCAAACACCGGGGAGCTGTTTTTT. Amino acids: CASSQDPWLAGSNTGELFF.

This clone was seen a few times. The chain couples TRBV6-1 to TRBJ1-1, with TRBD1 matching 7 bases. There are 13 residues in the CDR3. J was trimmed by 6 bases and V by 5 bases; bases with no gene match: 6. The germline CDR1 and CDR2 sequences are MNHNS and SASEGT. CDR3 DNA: TGTGCCAGCAGTTCCGACAGGGTAGCTGAAGCTTTCTTT. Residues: CASSSDRVAEAFF.

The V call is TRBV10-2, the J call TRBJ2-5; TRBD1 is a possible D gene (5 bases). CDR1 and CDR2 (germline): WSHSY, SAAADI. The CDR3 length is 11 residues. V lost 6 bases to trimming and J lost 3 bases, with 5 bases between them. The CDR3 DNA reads TGCGCCAGCAGCAGGGAAGAGACCCAGTACTTC. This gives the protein CASSREETQYF.

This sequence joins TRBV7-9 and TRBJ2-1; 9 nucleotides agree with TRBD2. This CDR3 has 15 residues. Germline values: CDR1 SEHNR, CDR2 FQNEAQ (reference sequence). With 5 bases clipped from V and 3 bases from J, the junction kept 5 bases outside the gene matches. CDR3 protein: CASSLRTSDYNEQFF. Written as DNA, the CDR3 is TGTGCCAGCAGCCTCCGGACTAGCGACTACAATGAGCAGTTCTTC.

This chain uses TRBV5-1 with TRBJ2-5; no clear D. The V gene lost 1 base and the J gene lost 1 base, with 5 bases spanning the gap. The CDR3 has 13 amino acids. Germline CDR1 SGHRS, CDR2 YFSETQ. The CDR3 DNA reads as TGCGCCAGCAGCTTGTTTAGCCAAGAGACCCAGTACTTC. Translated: CASSLFSQETQYF.

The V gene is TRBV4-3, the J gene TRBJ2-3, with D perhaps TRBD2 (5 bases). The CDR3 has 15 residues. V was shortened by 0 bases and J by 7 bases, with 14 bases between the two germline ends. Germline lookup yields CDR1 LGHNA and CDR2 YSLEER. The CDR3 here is CASSQESGVKYTQYF. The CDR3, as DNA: TGCGCCAGCAGCCAAGAGTCCGGGGTGAAATATACGCAGTATTTT.

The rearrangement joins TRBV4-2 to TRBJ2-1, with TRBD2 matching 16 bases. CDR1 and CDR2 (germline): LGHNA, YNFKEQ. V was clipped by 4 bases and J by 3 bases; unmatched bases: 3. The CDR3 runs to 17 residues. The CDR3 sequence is CASSPGLAGGDYNEQFF. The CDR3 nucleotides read TGTGCCAGCAGCCCGGGACTAGCGGGAGGGGACTACAATGAGCAGTTCTTC.

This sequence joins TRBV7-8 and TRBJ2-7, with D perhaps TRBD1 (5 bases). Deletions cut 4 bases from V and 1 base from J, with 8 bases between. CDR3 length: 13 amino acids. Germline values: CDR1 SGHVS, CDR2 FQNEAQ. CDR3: CASSSDRSYEQYF. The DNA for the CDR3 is TGTGCCAGCAGCTCAGACAGATCCTACGAGCAGTACTTC.

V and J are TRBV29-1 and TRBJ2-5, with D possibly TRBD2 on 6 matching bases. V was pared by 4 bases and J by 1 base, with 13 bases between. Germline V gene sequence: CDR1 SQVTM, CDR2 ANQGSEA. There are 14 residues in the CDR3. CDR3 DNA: TGCAGCGTTGTGAGCGGGCAGGGCCAAGAGACCCAGTACTTC. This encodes CSVVSGQGQETQYF.

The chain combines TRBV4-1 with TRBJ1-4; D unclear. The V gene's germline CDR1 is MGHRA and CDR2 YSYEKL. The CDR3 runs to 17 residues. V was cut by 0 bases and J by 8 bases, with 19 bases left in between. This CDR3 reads CASSQELSGVLGEKLFF. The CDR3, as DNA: TGCGCCAGCAGCCAAGAATTATCCGGGGTCCTGGGGGAAAAACTGTTTTTT.

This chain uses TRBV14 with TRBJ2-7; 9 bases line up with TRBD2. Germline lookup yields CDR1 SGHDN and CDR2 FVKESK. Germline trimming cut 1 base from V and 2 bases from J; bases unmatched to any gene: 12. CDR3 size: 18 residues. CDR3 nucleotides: TGTGCCAGCAGCCAAGGGTCCCCCCTCGCGGGAGGGCCCTACGAGCAGTACTTC. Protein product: CASSQGSPLAGGPYEQYF.

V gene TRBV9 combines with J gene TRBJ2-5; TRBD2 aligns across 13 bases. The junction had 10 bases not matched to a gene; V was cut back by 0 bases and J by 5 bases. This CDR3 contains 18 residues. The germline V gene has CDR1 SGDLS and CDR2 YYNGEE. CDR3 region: CASSVVGTSGISLETQYF. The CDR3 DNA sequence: TGTGCCAGCAGCGTAGTTGGGACTAGCGGGATTTCTCTGGAGACCCAGTACTTC.

The CDR3 loop reads CSVSLQGTPNIQYF. In DNA form, the CDR3 reads TGCAGCGTTTCCCTACAGGGGACTCCAAACATTCAGTACTTC. This chain connects TRBV29-1 to TRBJ2-4; a weak D match, TRBD1 (7 bases). Germline CDR1 reads SQVTM; CDR2 reads ANQGSEA. This CDR3 contains 14 residues. Between the trimmed V and J ends, which lost 5 bases and 6 bases, there was a span of 17 bases.

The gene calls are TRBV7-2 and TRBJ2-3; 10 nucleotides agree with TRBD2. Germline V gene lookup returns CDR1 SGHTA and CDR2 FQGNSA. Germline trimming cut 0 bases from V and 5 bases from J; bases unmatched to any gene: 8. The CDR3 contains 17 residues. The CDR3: CASSLAATSGALDTQYF. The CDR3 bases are TGTGCCAGCAGCTTAGCCGCTACTAGCGGGGCCTTAGATACGCAGTATTTT.

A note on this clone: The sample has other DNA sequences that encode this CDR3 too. CDR3 in DNA: TGTGCCAGCTCCCTTGGGACCGGCCAAGAGACCCAGTACTTC. Translation gives CASSLGTGQETQYF. V usage is TRBV18 and J usage is TRBJ2-5; the D call may be TRBD1 or TRBD2 (5 bases each). Germline V gives CDR1 KGHSH, CDR2 LQKENI. V lost 6 bases, J lost 1 base, and 12 bases lay in between. The CDR3 extends over 14 amino acids.

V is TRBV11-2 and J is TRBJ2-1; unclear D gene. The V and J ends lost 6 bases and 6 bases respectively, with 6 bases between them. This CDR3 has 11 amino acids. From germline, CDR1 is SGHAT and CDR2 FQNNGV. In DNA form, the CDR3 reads TGTGCCAGCAGACGAAGCAATGAGCAGTTCTTC. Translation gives CASRRSNEQFF.

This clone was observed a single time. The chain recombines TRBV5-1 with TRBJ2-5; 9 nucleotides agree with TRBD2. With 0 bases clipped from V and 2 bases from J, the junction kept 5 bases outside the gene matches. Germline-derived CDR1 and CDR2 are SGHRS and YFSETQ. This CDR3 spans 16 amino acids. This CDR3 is CASSLAGLAGQETQYF. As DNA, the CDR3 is TGCGCCAGCAGCTTGGCCGGGCTAGCGGGACAAGAGACCCAGTACTTC.

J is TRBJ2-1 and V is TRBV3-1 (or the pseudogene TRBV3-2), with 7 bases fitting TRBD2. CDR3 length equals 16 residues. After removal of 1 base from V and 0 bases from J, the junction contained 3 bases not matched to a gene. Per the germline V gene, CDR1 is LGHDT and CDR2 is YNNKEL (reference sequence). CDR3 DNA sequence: TGTGCCAGCAGCCAAGGAACGGGGGGCTCCTACAATGAGCAGTTCTTC. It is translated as CASSQGTGGSYNEQFF.

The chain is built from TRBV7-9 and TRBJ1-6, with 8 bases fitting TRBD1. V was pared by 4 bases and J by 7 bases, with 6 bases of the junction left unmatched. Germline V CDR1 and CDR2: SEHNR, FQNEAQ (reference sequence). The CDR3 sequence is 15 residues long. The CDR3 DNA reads TGTGCCAGCAGCTCCAGGGACAGGACAAATTCACCCCTCCACTTT. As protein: CASSSRDRTNSPLHF. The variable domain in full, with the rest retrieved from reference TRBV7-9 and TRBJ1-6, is DTGVSQNPRHKITKRGQNVTFRCDPISEHNRLYWYRQTLGQGPEFLTYFQNEAQLEKSRLLSDRFSAERPKGSFSTLEIQRTEQGDSAMYLCASSSRDRTNSPLHFGNGTRLTVT.

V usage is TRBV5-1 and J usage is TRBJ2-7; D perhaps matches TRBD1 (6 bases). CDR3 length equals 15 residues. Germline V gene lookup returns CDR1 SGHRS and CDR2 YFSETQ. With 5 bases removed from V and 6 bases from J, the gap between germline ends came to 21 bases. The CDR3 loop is CASSRGGAEISEQYF. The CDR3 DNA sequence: TGCGCCAGCAGTCGTGGGGGCGCAGAGATCTCCGAGCAGTACTTC.

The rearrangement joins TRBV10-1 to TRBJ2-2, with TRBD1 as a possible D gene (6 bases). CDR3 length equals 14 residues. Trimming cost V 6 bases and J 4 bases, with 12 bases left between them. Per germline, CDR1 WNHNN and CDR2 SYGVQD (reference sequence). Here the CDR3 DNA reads TGCGCCAGCAGGAATACAGGGAGCACCGGGGAGCTGTTTTTT. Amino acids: CASRNTGSTGELFF.

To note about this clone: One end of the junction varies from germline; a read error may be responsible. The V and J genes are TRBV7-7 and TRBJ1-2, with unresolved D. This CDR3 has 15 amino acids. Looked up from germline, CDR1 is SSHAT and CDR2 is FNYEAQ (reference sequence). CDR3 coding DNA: TGTGCTAGCAGCTTACTCCTTGCGGAGTACTATGGCTACACCTTC. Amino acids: CASSLLLAEYYGYTF.

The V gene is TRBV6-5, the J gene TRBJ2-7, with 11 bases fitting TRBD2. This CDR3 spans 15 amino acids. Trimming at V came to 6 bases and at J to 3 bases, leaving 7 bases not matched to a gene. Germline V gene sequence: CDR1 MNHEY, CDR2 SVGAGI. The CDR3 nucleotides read TGTGCCAGCAGCCGAACTAGCGGGGGATACTACGAGCAGTACTTC. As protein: CASSRTSGGYYEQYF.

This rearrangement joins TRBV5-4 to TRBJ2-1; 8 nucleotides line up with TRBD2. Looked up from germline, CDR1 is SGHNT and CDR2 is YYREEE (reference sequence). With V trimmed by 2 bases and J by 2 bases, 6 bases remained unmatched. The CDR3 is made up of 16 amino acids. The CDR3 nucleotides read TGTGCCAGCAGCTTTCACAGCGGGAGCGCCTACAATGAGCAGTTCTTC. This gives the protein CASSFHSGSAYNEQFF.

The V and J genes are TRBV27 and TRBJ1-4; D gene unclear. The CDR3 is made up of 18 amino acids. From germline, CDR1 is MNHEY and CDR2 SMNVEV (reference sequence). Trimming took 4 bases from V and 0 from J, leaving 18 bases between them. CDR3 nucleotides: TGTGCCAGCAGTTCTCTGGGAACACCAACCACAACTAATGAAAAACTGTTTTTT. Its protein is CASSSLGTPTTTNEKLFF.

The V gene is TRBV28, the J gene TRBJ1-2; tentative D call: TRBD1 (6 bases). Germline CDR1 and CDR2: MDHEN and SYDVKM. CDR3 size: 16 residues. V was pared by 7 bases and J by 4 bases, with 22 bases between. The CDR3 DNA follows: TGTGCCAGCACTGAGGGGGGGGCCCAAGCTAGCTATGGCTACACCTTC. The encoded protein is CASTEGGAQASYGYTF.

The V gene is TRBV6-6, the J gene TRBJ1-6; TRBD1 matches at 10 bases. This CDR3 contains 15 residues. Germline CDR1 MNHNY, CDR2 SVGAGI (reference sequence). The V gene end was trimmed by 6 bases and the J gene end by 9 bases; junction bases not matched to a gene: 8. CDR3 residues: CASSKDRGLVSPLHF. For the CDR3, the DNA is TGTGCCAGCAGCAAAGACAGGGGGCTTGTTTCACCCCTCCACTTT.

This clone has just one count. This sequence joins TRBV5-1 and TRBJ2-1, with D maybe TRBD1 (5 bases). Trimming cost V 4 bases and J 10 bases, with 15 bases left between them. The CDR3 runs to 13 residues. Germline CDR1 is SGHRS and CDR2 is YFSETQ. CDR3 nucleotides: TGCGCCAGCAGCCGAGCCAGGACATTCGAGCAGTTCTTC. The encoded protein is CASSRARTFEQFF.

The CDR3 bases are TGTGCGCGTTCCTCGGATGACACAGCTGGAAACACCATATATTTT. This encodes CARSSDDTAGNTIYF. The rearrangement uses TRBV30 and TRBJ1-3; D unclear. This CDR3 has 15 amino acids. Germline V lookup: CDR1 GTSNPN, CDR2 SVGIG (reference sequence).

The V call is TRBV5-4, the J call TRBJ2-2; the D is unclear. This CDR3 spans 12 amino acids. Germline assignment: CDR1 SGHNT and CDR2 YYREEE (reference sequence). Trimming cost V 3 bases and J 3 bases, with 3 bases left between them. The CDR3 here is CASSWDTGELFF. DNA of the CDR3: TGTGCCAGCAGCTGGGACACCGGGGAGCTGTTTTTT.

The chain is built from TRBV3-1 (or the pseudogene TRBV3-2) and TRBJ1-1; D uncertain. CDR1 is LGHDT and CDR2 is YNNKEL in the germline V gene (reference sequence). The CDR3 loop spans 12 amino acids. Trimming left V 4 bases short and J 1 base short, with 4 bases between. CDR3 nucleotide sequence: TGTGCCAGCAGCCGACGGAACACTGAAGCTTTCTTT. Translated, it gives CASSRRNTEAFF.